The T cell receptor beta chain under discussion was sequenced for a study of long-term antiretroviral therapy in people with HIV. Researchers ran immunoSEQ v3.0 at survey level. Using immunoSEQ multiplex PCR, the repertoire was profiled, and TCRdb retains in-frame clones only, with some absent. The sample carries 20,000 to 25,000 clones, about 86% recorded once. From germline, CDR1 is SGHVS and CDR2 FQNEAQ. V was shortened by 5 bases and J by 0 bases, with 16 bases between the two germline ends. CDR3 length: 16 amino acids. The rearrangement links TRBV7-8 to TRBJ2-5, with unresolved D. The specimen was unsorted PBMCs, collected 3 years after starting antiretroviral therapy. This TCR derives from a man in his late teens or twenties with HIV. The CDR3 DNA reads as TGTGCCAGCAGCCTCAATTCACGGGCCTACCAAGAGACCCAGTACTTC. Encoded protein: CASSLNSRAYQETQYF.